This T cell receptor beta chain appears in the sequencing data of a study of blood T cell repertoires in COVID-19. Clones were read by immunoSEQ multiplex PCR, and TCRdb kept only the in-frame ones, dropping some. The top ten hold 5% to 6% of the sample, which has approximately 100,000 clones, 92% seen once. This sequence was found in a man aged 50-59 years with active COVID-19. The specimen was peripheral blood.

CDR3 region: CAWNPGQGPYGYTF. CDR3 nucleotide sequence: TGTGCCTGGAACCCGGGACAGGGACCCTATGGCTACACCTTC. J is TRBJ1-2 and V is TRBV30, with 9 bases matching TRBD1. CDR1 is GTSNPN, CDR2 SVGIG, per germline (reference sequence). J lost 4 bases, V lost 4 bases, and 7 bases had no gene match. This CDR3 spans 14 amino acids.